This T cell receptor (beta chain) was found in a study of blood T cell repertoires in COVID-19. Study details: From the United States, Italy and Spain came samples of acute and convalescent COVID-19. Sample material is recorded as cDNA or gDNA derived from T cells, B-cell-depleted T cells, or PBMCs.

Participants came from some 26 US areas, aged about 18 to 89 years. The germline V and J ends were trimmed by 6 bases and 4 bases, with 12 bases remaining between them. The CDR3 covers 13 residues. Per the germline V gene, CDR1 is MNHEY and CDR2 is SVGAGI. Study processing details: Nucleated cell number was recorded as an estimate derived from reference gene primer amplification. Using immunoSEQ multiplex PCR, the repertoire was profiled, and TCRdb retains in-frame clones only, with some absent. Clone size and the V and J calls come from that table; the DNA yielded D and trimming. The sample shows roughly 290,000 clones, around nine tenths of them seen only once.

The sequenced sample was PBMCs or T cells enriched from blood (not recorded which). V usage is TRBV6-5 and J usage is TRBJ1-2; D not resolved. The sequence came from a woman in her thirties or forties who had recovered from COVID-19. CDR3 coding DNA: TGTGCCAGCAGCCCGGGTGTCGGCTATGGCTACACCTTC. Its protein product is CASSPGVGYGYTF.